These T cell receptor beta chains were read from a single sample in a study of blood T cells in healthy people across ages. TCRdb independently ran MiXCR on the 5' RACE reads; one entry per CDR3 protein. The sample carries about 800,000 distinct CDR3 sequences, roughly 60% recorded once. Material: blood. The receptors shown here come from a young man in good health. Both conserved end residues are part of each CDR3. The D gene is left open where the match is weak. Clone size is given for some rows only: seen once, a few or many times, or a class if the clone is expanded.

CASSLSEENIQYF TGTGCCAGCAGCTTGTCAGAGGAAAACATTCAGTACTTC TRBJ2-4 - TRBV11-2 few
CASSLVPLNEQFF TGTGCCAGCAGCTTAGTCCCTTTAAATGAGCAGTTCTTC TRBJ2-1 - TRBV7-2 -
CASGTRADTQYF TGTGCCAGCGGGACTAGGGCAGATACGCAGTATTTT TRBJ2-3 TRBD2 TRBV25-1 -
CASAPGGKTETQYF TGTGCCAGCGCTCCGGGGGGAAAAACGGAGACCCAGTACTTC TRBJ2-5 TRBD2 TRBV12-3/TRBV12-4 -
CASRPRGPFNEQFF TGTGCCAGCAGGCCCCGCGGGCCGTTTAATGAGCAGTTCTTC TRBJ2-1 - TRBV2 once
CASSPRGTGYGETQYF TGTGCCAGCAGCCCCCGCGGGACAGGGTATGGAGAGACCCAGTACTTC TRBJ2-5 TRBD1 TRBV3-1 once
CASSYRTQSPYEQYF TGTGCCAGCAGTTACCGTACGCAGAGCCCCTACGAGCAGTACTTC TRBJ2-7 - TRBV6-5 -
CASSREGATNEKLFF TGTGCCAGCAGCCGAGAGGGAGCAACTAATGAAAAACTGTTTTTT TRBJ1-4 - TRBV7-9 -
CASSQFLSLAEETQYF TGTGCCAGCAGCCAATTCCTCTCCTTAGCGGAAGAGACCCAGTACTTC TRBJ2-5 - TRBV4-2 -
CASATGQGAKTQYF TGTGCCAGCGCTACGGGACAGGGGGCAAAGACCCAGTACTTC TRBJ2-5 TRBD1 TRBV2 many
CASYPSGTTKTQFF TGTGCCAGCTACCCCTCCGGGACTACTAAGACCCAGTTCTTC TRBJ2-1 TRBD2 TRBV6-2/TRBV6-3 -
CASSYRAPLTDTQYF TGTGCCAGCAGCTACCGGGCCCCCCTCACAGATACGCAGTATTTT TRBJ2-3 - TRBV7-2 -
CASTQGAPSTDTQYF TGTGCCAGCACCCAGGGGGCTCCCTCTACAGATACGCAGTATTTT TRBJ2-3 TRBD1 TRBV7-2 few
CSATSTGRIYNEQFF TGCAGTGCTACCTCGACAGGGAGGATTTACAATGAGCAGTTCTTC TRBJ2-1 - TRBV20-1 few